These 15 T cell receptor beta chains were all obtained from the same sample, sequenced in a study of vaccination and CD4 T cells after COVID-19. Oncomine TCR Beta short-read sequencing was applied to DNA from cultured CD4+ T cells. TCRdb reprocessed the PCR reads via MiXCR and lists one record per CDR3 protein. The sample comprises around 10,000 distinct CDR3 sequences, about 44% of which are singletons, and 24% rests with the top ten. These receptors are not linked to any known antigen. Sample treatment: 10-day PBMC culture with coronavirus spike peptide pools or control peptides (ViraFEST assay). These CD4+ T cells came from an unexposed donor, sampled before the COVID-19 pandemic (2011-2018). The sequencing sample was made of CD4+ T cells from blood, cultured in vitro. Receptors originate from a human donor in good health.

CDR3 residues: CASSLDSAGDRETQYF. In nucleotides, the CDR3 is TGTGCCAGCAGCTTGGATTCAGCGGGGGACCGGGAGACCCAGTACTTC. The genes are TRBV5-5 and TRBJ2-5; 8 bases line up with TRBD2. The CDR3 covers 16 residues. Per the germline V gene, CDR1 is SGHKS and CDR2 is YYEKEE (reference sequence). V trimming: 0 bases; J trimming: 5 bases; junction bases outside the gene matches: 9.

The gene calls are TRBV12-3 or TRBV12-4 and TRBJ2-6, with D tentatively TRBD1 (5 bases). The CDR3 has 20 amino acids. V was trimmed by 1 base and J by 0 bases, leaving 19 bases between them. The CDR3 region has the DNA TGTGCCAGCAGTTTAGAGGGTTGGGGCCAATCAAGCTCTGGGGCCAACGTCCTGACTTTC. It is translated as CASSLEGWGQSSSGANVLTF.

The chain recombines TRBV12-3 or TRBV12-4 with TRBJ2-3; 8 positions agree with TRBD1. The V gene end was trimmed by 8 bases and the J gene end by 3 bases; junction bases not matched to a gene: 4. The CDR3 sequence is 13 residues long. CDR3 bases: TGTGCCAGCGCCGGACAGGGAACAGATACGCAGTATTTT. It is translated as CASAGQGTDTQYF.

In the case of this clonotype: The junction does not match germline at one end; this may be a read error. DNA for the CDR3: TGTACCAGTAGTATAGTGGGGACAGGGAGGTTACGGAATGAAGCTTTCTTT. This gives the protein CTSSIVGTGRLRNEAFF. The chain combines TRBV19 with TRBJ1-1; TRBD1 agrees at 9 bases. CDR1 and CDR2 from the germline V gene are LNHDA and SQIVND (reference sequence). There are 17 residues in the CDR3.

The chain links TRBV6-2 or TRBV6-3 to TRBJ2-5; D unclear. The CDR3 runs to 18 residues. Per germline, CDR1 MNHEY and CDR2 SVGEGT. Trimming stripped 0 bases from V and 6 bases from J, with 23 bases between. The chain's CDR3 is CASSYSLHGLPVEKTQYF. The CDR3 DNA is TGTGCCAGCAGTTACTCGCTTCACGGGCTACCAGTGGAGAAGACCCAGTACTTC.

This clonotype occurred a few times. The chain recombines TRBV30 with TRBJ2-7; 7 nucleotides line up with TRBD2. Trimming at V came to 0 bases and at J to 0 bases, leaving 5 bases not matched to a gene. The CDR3 is 15 amino acids. CDR1 is GTSNPN and CDR2 is SVGIG in the germline V gene (reference sequence). The CDR3 spells CAWSVGLAVSYEQYF. The CDR3 DNA follows: TGTGCCTGGAGTGTTGGGCTAGCGGTCTCCTACGAGCAGTACTTC. Full variable domain (rest looked up from reference TRBV30 and TRBJ2-7): SQTIHQWPATLVQPVGSPLSLECTVEGTSNPNLYWYRQAAGRGLQLLFYSVGIGQISSEVPQNLSASRPQDRQFILSSKKLLLSDSGFYLCAWSVGLAVSYEQYFGPGTRLTVT.

This clonotype was recorded only once. This sequence joins TRBV12-3 or TRBV12-4 and TRBJ2-2; TRBD1 aligns across 8 bases. J gave up 5 bases and V 6 bases, and 5 bases lay outside the gene matches. The CDR3 totals 14 residues. This CDR3 is CASSPGGKTGELFF. The CDR3 DNA follows: TGTGCCAGCAGCCCAGGGGGCAAGACCGGGGAGCTGTTTTTT.

This chain connects TRBV27 to TRBJ1-6; D call uncertain. CDR3 length equals 14 residues. The germline V gene encodes CDR1 MNHEY and CDR2 SMNVEV (reference sequence). V shed 7 bases and J shed 5 bases, with 12 bases lying between them. CDR3 nucleotides: TGTGCCAGCACGCTGCGGGTCCATAATTCACCCCTCCACTTT. Its translation is CASTLRVHNSPLHF.

The chain joins TRBV2 to TRBJ2-3, with D possibly TRBD1 on 6 matching bases. CDR3 length equals 16 residues. Germline-derived CDR1 and CDR2 are SNHLY and FYNNEI. Between the trimmed V and J ends, which lost 1 base and 0 bases, there was a span of 11 bases. This CDR3 reads CASSEGTAPSTDTQYF. The CDR3 region has the DNA TGTGCCAGCAGTGAAGGGACAGCTCCTAGCACAGATACGCAGTATTTT.

In DNA, the CDR3 is TGTGCCAGCAGCTTAGGGACAGGATGGTACCAAGAGACCCAGTACTTC. Translated: CASSLGTGWYQETQYF. The V gene is TRBV11-2, the J gene TRBJ2-5; 7 bases fit TRBD1. The CDR3 covers 16 residues. Trimming took 1 base from V and 0 from J; bases not matched to a gene: 5. The germline gives CDR1 SGHAT, CDR2 FQNNGV.

The CDR3 protein is CASSRADTQYF. The DNA of the CDR3 is TGTGCCAGCAGTCGGGCAGATACGCAGTATTTT. The chain is built from TRBV2 and TRBJ2-3; D not resolved. CDR3 length: 11 residues. V lost 5 bases, J lost 4 bases, and 4 bases lay in between. Germline CDR1 SNHLY, CDR2 FYNNEI.

The chain carries TRBV20-1 and TRBJ1-3; 7 bases line up with TRBD1. Looked up from germline, CDR1 is DFQATT and CDR2 is SNEGSKA (reference sequence). The J segment lost 1 base and the V segment lost 5 bases, leaving 5 bases of the junction unmatched. The CDR3 is 14 amino acids. CDR3 nucleotides: TGCAGTGCTCTCGGGACAGCATCTGGAAACACCATATATTTT. Its translation is CSALGTASGNTIYF.

The V and J genes are TRBV5-4 and TRBJ2-1; a weak D match, TRBD2 (5 bases). CDR3 length: 15 amino acids. The germline V gene encodes CDR1 SGHNT and CDR2 YYREEE (reference sequence). V was trimmed by 5 bases and J by 0 bases, leaving 12 bases between them. The CDR3 is CASSRAGSSYNEQFF. In nucleotides, the CDR3 is TGTGCCAGCAGTAGGGCTGGGAGCTCCTACAATGAGCAGTTCTTC. The full variable domain, with the rest looked up from reference TRBV5-4 and TRBJ2-1, is ETGVTQSPTHLIKTRGQQVTLRCSSQSGHNTVSWYQQALGQGPQFIFQYYREEENGRGNFPPRFSGLQFPNYSSELNVNALELDDSALYLCASSRAGSSYNEQFFGPGTRLTVL.

In this sample, this clonotype turned up a few times. The V and J genes are TRBV6-1 and TRBJ2-7; TRBD2 is a possible D gene (6 bases). Germline CDR1 MNHNS, CDR2 SASEGT. The CDR3 spans 12 residues. The germline V and J ends were trimmed by 6 bases and 2 bases, with 8 bases remaining between them. DNA of the CDR3: TGTGCCAGCAGCCGGAGGGCCTACGAGCAGTACTTC. It codes for CASSRRAYEQYF.

The chain carries TRBV4-3 and TRBJ1-4; 10 positions agree with TRBD1. The CDR3 consists of 16 residues. After removal of 0 bases from V and 8 bases from J, the junction contained 6 bases not matched to a gene. In germline, CDR1 is LGHNA, CDR2 YSLEER. The CDR3 sequence: CASSQEWGTGAEKLFF. In DNA form, the CDR3 reads TGCGCCAGCAGCCAAGAATGGGGGACAGGGGCCGAAAAACTGTTTTTT.